What follows are 4 T cell receptor beta chains derived from one specimen sequenced in a study of cytomegalovirus exposure and HLA in healthy donors. Amplification used 60 Vbeta primers and 13 Jbeta primers. Libraries were prepared by immunoSEQ multiplex PCR; TCRdb keeps only in-frame clonotypes and omits some of them. This sample has roughly 180,000 clones; around 82% occur once, and the top ten carry approximately 0.98%. Input material: PBMCs. These receptors were taken from a man aged 30-40 years in good health and CMV-seronegative.

The chain carries TRBV5-1 and TRBJ2-1, with D perhaps TRBD2 (5 bases). The CDR3 extends over 14 amino acids. Germline V gives CDR1 SGHRS, CDR2 YFSETQ. V shed 4 bases and J shed 0 bases, with 8 bases lying between them. DNA of the CDR3: TGCGCCAGCAGCCTCCGGGACTCCTACAATGAGCAGTTCTTC. Amino acid sequence: CASSLRDSYNEQFF.

This sequence joins TRBV30 and TRBJ2-5; 7 bases align to TRBD2. Near its end, the DNA agrees better with TRBJ2-7, so the J call may be wrong. CDR1 GTSNPN and CDR2 SVGIG come from the germline V gene (reference sequence). CDR3 length: 13 amino acids. The CDR3 spells CAWTGGSTYEQYF. The CDR3 DNA reads as TGTGCCTGGACCGGGGGGTCGACCTACGAGCAGTACTTC.

The chain joins TRBV5-1 to TRBJ2-2; 16 bases align to TRBD2. Germline V gives CDR1 SGHRS, CDR2 YFSETQ. J gave up 0 bases and V 4 bases, and 9 bases lay outside the gene matches. The CDR3 loop spans 20 amino acids. CDR3 nucleotide sequence: TGCGCCAGCAGCCCCCGGGGACTAGCGGGAGGGTTCGCGAACACCGGGGAGCTGTTTTTT. Residues: CASSPRGLAGGFANTGELFF.

V is TRBV14 and J is TRBJ1-2; a possible D gene is TRBD1 (6 bases). The CDR3 length is 16 residues. V was pared by 2 bases and J by 2 bases, with 15 bases between. Germline values: CDR1 SGHDN, CDR2 FVKESK. CDR3 region: CASSQPMQTGNYGYTF. Written as DNA, the CDR3 is TGTGCCAGCAGCCAACCCATGCAAACAGGGAACTATGGCTACACCTTC.